This T cell receptor (beta chain) was retrieved from a study of T cell repertoires in cytomegalovirus infection. Background on the study: From public TCR beta signatures came an indication of both CMV infection and matching HLA type. Points from the study as a whole: HLA-C-restricted, CMV-specific TCR beta clonotypes were dominant ex vivo.

Worth noting for this clonotype: The antigen remains undetermined.

MiXCR, applied by TCRdb to the reads, yields one record per CDR3 protein. The sample has about 140,000 distinct CDR3 sequences, more than 30% seen once. V lost 3 bases, J lost 8 bases, and 9 bases stayed unmatched. The CDR3 length is 15 residues. This receptor was obtained from a human donor in good health (CMV status not recorded). Some clones in this sample may be carry-over from other donors' samples. The V and J genes are TRBV12-3 or TRBV12-4 and TRBJ2-1; TRBD1 matches 8 bases. Source: CD8+ T cells from cultured PBMCs, taken from culture after CMV antigen stimulation. CDR3 protein: CASSFGTGIKDEQFF. CDR3 DNA sequence: TGTGCCAGCAGTTTCGGGACAGGTATTAAGGATGAGCAGTTCTTC.